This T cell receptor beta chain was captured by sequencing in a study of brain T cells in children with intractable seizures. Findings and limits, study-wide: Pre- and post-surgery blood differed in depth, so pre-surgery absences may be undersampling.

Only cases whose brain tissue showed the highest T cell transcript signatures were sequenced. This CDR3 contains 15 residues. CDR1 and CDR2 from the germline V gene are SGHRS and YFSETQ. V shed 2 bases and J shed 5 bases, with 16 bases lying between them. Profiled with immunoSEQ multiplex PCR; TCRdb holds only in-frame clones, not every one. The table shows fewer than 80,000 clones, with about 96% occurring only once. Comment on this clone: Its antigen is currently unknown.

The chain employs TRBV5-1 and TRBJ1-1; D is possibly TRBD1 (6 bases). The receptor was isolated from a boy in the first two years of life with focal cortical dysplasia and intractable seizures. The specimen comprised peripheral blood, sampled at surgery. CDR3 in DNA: TGCGCCAGCAGCTTCCCCGACAGGCCCGTGACTGAAGCTTTCTTT. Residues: CASSFPDRPVTEAFF.